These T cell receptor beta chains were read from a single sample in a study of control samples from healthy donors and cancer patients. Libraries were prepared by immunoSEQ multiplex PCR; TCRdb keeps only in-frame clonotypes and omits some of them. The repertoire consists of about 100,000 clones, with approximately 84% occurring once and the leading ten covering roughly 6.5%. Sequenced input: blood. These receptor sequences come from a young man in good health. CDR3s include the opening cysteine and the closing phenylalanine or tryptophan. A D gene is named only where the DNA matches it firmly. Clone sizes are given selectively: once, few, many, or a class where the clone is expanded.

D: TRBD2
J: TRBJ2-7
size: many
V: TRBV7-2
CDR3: CASRLSGGLTYEQYF

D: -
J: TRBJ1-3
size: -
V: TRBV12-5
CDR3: CASGLDGNTIYF

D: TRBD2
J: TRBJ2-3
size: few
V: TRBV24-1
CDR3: CATSGPSGISTDTQYF

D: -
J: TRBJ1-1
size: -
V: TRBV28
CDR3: CASETGQRHTEAFF

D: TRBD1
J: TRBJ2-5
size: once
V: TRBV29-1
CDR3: CSVVSDRGFQETQYF

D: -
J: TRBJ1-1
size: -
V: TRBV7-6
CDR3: CASSLTENTEAFF

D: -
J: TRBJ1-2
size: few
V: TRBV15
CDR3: CATSRDPVNYGYTF

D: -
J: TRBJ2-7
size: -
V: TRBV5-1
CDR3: CASSVTRDGYEQYF

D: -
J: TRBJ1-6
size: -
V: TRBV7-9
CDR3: CASSWYMGTNSPLHF

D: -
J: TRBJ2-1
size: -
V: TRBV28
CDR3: CASSPRLASALVF

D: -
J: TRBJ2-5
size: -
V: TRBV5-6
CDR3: CASSLDRVRETQYF

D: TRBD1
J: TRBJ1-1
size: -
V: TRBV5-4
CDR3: CASSFLDRDNTEAFF

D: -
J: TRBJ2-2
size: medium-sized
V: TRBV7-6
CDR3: CASSIRGDSLFTGELFF

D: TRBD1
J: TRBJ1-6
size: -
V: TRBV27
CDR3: CASSNRATGGGSPLHF

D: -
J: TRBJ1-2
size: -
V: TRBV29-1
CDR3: CSVVTEANYGYTF

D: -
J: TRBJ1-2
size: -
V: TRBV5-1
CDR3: CASSPGTGGYGYTF

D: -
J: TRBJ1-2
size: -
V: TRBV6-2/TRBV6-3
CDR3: CASSYGGNYGYTF

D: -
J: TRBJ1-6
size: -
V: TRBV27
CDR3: CASSLAGANSPLHF

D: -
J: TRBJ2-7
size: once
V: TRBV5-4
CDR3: CASSSPGNDYEQYF

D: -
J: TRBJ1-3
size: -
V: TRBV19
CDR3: CASRWGGFRNTIYF

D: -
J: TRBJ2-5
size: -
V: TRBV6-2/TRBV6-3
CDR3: CASSYIPGQRGETQYF

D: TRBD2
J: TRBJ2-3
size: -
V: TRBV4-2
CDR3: CASSRRGGPGADTQYF

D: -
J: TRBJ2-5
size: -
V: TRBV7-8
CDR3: CASSRDNRGTQYF

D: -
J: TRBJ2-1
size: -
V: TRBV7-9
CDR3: CASSFGVDEQFF

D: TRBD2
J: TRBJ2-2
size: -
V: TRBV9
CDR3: CASSVRTSGPGELFF

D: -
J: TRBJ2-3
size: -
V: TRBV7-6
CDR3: CASSSRSDVTDTQYF

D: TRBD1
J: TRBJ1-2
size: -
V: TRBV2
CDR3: CASTRTGGYGYTF

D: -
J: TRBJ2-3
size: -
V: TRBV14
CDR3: CASSPQFRAKAKKDTQYF

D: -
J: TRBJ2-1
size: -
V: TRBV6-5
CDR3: CASSYSGSIIYNEQFF

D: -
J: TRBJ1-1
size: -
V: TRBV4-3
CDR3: CASSQDIWDIPVNTEAFF

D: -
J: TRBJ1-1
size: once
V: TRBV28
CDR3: CASSPLIAFEAFF

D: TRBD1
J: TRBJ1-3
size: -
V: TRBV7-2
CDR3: CASSRRTGGSNTIYF

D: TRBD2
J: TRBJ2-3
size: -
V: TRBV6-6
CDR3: CASSSSGGRKDTQYF

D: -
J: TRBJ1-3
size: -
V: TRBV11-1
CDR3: CASSLNPRGPGNTIYF

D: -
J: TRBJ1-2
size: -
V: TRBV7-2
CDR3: CASSLDLGNYGYTF

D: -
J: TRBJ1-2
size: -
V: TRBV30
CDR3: CAWSSRRDYGYTF

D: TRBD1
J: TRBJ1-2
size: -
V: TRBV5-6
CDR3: CASSLSGTGDSGYTF

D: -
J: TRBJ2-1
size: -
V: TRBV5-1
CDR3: CASSLDQPLNEQFF

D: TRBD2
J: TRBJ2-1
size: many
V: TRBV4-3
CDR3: CASSQGTSGGVHNEQFF

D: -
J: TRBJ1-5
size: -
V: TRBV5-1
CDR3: CASSLEWGQPQHF

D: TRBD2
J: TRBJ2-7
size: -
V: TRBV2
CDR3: CASNRLAGDEQYF

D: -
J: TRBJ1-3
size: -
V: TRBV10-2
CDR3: CASTMKPAQGNGGNTIYF

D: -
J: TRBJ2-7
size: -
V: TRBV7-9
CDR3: CASSFIGSSYEQYF

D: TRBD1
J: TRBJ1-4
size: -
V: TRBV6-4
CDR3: CASSDLPWPRTGTGEKLFF

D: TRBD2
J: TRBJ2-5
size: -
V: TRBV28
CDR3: CASSFSLAGGQETQYF

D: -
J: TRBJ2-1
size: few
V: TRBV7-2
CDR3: CASSHQGGNEQFF

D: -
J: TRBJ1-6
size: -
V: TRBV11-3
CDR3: CASSLDYNSPLHF

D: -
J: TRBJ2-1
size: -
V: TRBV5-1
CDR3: CASRLAYNEQFF

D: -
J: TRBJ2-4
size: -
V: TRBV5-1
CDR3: CASSLGGHIQYF

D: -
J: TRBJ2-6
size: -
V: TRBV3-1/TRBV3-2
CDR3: CASSQRTGRAGEVSGANVLTF

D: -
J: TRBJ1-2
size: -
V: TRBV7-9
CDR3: CASSQNQGYTF

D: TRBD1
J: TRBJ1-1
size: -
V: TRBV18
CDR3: CASSPPVLSGGNTEAFF

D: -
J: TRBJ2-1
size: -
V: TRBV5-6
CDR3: CASSSRGGGLTFYNEQFF

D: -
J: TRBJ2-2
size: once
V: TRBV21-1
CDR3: CASSKVDREGRGELFF

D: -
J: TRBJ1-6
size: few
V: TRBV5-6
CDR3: CASSLRGRVSYNSPLHF

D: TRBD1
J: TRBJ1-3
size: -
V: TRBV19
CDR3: CASSITGTDFLSSGNTIYF

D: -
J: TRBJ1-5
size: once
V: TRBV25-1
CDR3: CASSDRTGARDDQPQHF